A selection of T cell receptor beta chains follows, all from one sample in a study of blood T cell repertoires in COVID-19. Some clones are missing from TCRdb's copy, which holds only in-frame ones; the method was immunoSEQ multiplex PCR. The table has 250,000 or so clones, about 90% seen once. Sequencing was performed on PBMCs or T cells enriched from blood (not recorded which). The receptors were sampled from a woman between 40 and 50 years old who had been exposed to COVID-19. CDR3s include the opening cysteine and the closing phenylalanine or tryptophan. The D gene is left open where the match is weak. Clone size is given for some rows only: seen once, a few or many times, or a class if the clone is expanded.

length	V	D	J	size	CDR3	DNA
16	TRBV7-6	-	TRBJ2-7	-	CASSPGHDPIAYEQYF	TGTGCCAGCAGCCCGGGACACGACCCTATCGCCTACGAGCAGTACTTC
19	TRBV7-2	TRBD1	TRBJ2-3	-	CASSPTGTGGLVKTDTQYF	TGTGCCAGCAGCCCAACCGGGACAGGGGGCTTAGTGAAAACAGATACGCAGTATTTT
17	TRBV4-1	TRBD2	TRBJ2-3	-	CASSQEDPSGGTDTQYF	TGCGCCAGCAGCCAAGAAGACCCTAGCGGGGGCACAGATACGCAGTATTTT
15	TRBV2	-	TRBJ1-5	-	CASSEYSYSNQPQHF	TGTGCCAGCAGTGAGTACAGTTATAGCAATCAGCCCCAGCATTTT
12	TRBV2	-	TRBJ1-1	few	CASSAWNTEAFF	TGTGCCAGCAGTGCGTGGAACACTGAAGCTTTCTTT
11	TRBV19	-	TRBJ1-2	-	CASNLRGGYTF	TGTGCCAGTAACCTCAGGGGAGGCTACACCTTC
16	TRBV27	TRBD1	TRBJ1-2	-	CASSSSTGGRGYGYTF	TGTGCCAGCAGTTCGTCCACAGGGGGCAGGGGCTATGGCTACACCTTC
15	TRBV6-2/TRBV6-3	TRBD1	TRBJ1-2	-	CASSLGTGGIYGYTF	TGTGCCAGCAGTCTAGGGACAGGGGGCATCTATGGCTACACCTTC
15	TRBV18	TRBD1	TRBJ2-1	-	CASSPRQGVYNEQFF	TGTGCCAGCTCACCGAGACAGGGGGTCTACAATGAGCAGTTCTTC
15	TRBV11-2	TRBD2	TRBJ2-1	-	CASSLGSGSYNEQFF	TGTGCCAGCAGCTTAGGTAGCGGGAGCTACAATGAGCAGTTCTTC
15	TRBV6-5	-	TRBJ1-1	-	CASSFTGSGVTEAFF	TGTGCCAGCAGTTTCACAGGGTCCGGTGTCACTGAAGCTTTCTTT
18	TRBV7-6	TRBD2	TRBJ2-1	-	CASSLYVAREGREGEQFF	TGTGCCAGCAGCTTATATGTGGCCCGGGAGGGCCGTGAAGGTGAGCAGTTCTTC
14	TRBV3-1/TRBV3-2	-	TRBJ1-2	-	CASSQTWGQGGYTF	TGTGCCAGCAGCCAGACGTGGGGGCAAGGAGGCTACACCTTC
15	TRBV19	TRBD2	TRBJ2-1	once	CASRPVTGTSGEQFF	TGTGCCAGTAGACCCGTCACCGGGACTAGCGGTGAGCAGTTCTTC
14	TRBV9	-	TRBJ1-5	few	CASSVAGGAGPQHF	TGTGCCAGCAGCGTAGCGGGGGGGGCAGGGCCCCAGCATTTT
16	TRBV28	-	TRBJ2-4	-	CASSSPVILAKNIQYF	TGTGCCAGCAGTTCCCCAGTGATTTTAGCCAAAAACATTCAGTACTTC
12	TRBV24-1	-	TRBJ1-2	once	CATSDPGKGYTF	TGTGCCACCAGTGATCCGGGTAAGGGCTACACCTTC
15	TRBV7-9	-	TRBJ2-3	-	CASSLSGFATDTQYF	TGTGCCAGCAGCTTATCAGGATTTGCCACAGATACGCAGTATTTT
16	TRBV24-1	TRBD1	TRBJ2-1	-	CATSDPRQGGYNEQFF	TGTGCCACCAGTGACCCCAGACAGGGGGGATACAATGAGCAGTTCTTC
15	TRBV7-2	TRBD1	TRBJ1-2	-	CASSLKVGTDYGYTF	TGTGCCAGCAGCTTAAAGGTCGGGACAGACTATGGCTACACCTTC
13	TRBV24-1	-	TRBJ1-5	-	CATSDPGNQPQHF	TGTGCCACCAGTGATCCCGGGAATCAGCCCCAGCATTTT
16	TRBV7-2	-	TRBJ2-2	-	CASSSTGNLLGGELFF	TGTGCCAGCAGCTCAACCGGGAACCTTTTAGGCGGGGAGCTGTTTTTT
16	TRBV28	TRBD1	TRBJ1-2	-	CASSLRTGGANYGYTF	TGTGCCAGCAGTCTTCGGACAGGGGGCGCGAACTATGGCTACACCTTC
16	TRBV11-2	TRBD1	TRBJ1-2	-	CASSLGLGQGAGGYTF	TGTGCCAGCAGCTTAGGGTTGGGCCAGGGGGCTGGTGGCTACACCTTC
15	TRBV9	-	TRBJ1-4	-	CASSVRTGRGEKLFF	TGTGCCAGCAGCGTAAGGACGGGGAGAGGTGAAAAACTGTTTTTT
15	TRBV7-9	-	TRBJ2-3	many	CASSLGLPSTDTQYF	TGTGCCAGCAGCTTAGGACTACCTAGCACAGATACGCAGTATTTT
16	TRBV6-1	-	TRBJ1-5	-	CASSDKPGLGNQPQHF	TGTGCCAGCAGTGACAAACCAGGGTTGGGCAATCAGCCCCAGCATTTT
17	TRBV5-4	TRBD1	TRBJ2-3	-	CASSSTGGGVTTDTQYF	TGTGCCAGCAGCTCGACAGGGGGTGGCGTGACCACAGATACGCAGTATTTT
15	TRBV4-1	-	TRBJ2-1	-	CASSQDLIQYNEQFF	TGCGCCAGCAGCCAAGATCTGATCCAGTACAATGAGCAGTTCTTC
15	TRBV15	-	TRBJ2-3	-	CATSRDRASKDTQYF	TGTGCCACCAGCAGAGATCGGGCTAGCAAGGATACGCAGTATTTT
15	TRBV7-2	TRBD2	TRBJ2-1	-	CASSLVAGDYNEQFF	TGTGCCAGCAGCTTAGTGGCGGGAGATTACAATGAGCAGTTCTTC
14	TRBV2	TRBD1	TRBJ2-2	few	CASFGTGGTGELFF	TGTGCCAGCTTCGGGACAGGGGGCACCGGGGAGCTGTTTTTT
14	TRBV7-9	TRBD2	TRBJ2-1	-	CASSAGTSQDEQFF	TGTGCCAGCAGCGCCGGGACTAGCCAGGATGAGCAGTTCTTC
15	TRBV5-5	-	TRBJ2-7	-	CASSQSGTGSYEQYF	TGTGCCAGCAGCCAGTCCGGGACTGGATCCTACGAGCAGTACTTC
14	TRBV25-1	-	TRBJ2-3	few	CASSEIFSTDTQYF	TGTGCCAGCAGTGAAATCTTTAGCACAGATACGCAGTATTTT
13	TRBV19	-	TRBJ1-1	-	CASRPRLATEAFF	TGTGCCAGTAGACCGAGACTTGCCACTGAAGCTTTCTTT
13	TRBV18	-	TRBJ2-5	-	CASSPSTRETQYF	TGTGCCAGCTCACCAAGCACCCGAGAGACCCAGTACTTC
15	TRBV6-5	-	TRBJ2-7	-	CASSPTEAGNHEQYF	TGTGCCAGCAGCCCCACCGAGGCAGGGAACCACGAGCAGTACTTC
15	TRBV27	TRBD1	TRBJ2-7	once	CASTSSGTGGHEQYF	TGTGCCAGCACCTCTAGTGGGACAGGGGGTCACGAGCAGTACTTC
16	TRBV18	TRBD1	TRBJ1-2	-	CASSPGQDRGEKGYTF	TGTGCCAGCTCACCCGGACAGGACAGGGGGGAAAAGGGCTACACCTTC
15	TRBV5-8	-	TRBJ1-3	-	CASSSGSGSGNTIYF	TGTGCCAGCAGCTCGGGATCGGGCTCTGGAAACACCATATATTTT